This note documents a single TCR beta chain sequence. Its antigen is undetermined. The V and J ends lost 2 bases and 2 bases respectively, with 13 bases between them. The germline V gene encodes CDR1 MNHEY and CDR2 SMNVEV (reference sequence). This CDR3 region has 15 residues. Profiled with immunoSEQ multiplex PCR; TCRdb holds only in-frame clones, not every one. The sample consists of some 1,400,000 clones, 95% to 97% of them appearing once. These data are taken from a study of shared clonotypes between healthy human individuals. Study observations and caveats: A generally larger estimated richness was seen in naive subsets than in memory subsets.

This clonotype originated in a man younger than 45 in good health. The chain links TRBV27 to TRBJ2-7; D might be TRBD1 or TRBD2, each matching 5 bases. Material: naive CD4+ T cells sorted from blood. Subset defined: CD45RA+ positively selected. The CDR3 reads CASSLRGRDPYEQYF. In nucleotides, the CDR3 is TGTGCCAGCAGTTTAAGGGGCAGGGACCCCTACGAGCAGTACTTC.